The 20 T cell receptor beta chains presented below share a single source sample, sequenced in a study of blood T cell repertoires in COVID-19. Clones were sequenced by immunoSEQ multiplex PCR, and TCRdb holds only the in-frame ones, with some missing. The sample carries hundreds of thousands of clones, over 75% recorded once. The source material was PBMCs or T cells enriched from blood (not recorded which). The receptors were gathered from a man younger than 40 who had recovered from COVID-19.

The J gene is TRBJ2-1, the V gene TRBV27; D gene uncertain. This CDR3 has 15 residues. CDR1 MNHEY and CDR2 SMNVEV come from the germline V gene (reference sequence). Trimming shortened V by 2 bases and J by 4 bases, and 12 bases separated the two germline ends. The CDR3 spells CASSLMAAAYNEQFF. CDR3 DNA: TGTGCCAGCAGTTTAATGGCGGCAGCTTACAATGAGCAGTTCTTC.

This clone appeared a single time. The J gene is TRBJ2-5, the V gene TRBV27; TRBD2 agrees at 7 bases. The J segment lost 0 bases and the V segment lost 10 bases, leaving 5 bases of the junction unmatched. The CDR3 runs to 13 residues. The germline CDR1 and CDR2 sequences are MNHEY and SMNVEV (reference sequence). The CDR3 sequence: CANPGLDQETQYF. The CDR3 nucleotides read TGTGCCAACCCCGGACTAGACCAAGAGACCCAGTACTTC.

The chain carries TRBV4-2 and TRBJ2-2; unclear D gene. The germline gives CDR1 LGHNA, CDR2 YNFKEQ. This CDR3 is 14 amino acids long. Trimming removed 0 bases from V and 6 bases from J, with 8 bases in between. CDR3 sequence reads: CASSQDWAAGELFF. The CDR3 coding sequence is TGTGCCAGCAGCCAAGACTGGGCAGCCGGGGAGCTGTTTTTT.

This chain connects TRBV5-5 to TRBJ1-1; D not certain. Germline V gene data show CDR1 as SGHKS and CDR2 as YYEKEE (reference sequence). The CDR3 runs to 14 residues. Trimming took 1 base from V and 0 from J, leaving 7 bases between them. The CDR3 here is CASSLKHMNTEAFF. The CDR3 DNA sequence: TGTGCCAGCAGCTTGAAACACATGAACACTGAAGCTTTCTTT.

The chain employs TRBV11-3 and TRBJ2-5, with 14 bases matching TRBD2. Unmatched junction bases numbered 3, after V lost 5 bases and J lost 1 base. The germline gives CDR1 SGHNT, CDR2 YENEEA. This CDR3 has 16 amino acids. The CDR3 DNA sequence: TGTGCCAGCAGCCAGGGGACTAGCGGGAGCCAAGAGACCCAGTACTTC. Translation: CASSQGTSGSQETQYF. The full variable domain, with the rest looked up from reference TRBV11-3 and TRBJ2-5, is EAGVVQSPRYKIIEKKQPVAFWCNPISGHNTLYWYLQNLGQGPELLIRYENEEAVDDSQLPKDRFSAERLKGVDSTLKIQPAELGDSAVYLCASSQGTSGSQETQYFGPGTRLLVL.

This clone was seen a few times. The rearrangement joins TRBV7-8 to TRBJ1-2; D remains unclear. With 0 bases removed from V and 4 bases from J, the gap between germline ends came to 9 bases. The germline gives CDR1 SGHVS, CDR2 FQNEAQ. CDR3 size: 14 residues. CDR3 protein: CASSLATAGYGYTF. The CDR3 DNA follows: TGTGCCAGCAGCTTAGCGACGGCGGGCTATGGCTACACCTTC. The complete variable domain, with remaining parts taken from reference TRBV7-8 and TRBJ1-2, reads GAGVSQSPRYKVAKRGQDVALRCDPISGHVSLFWYQQALGQGPEFLTYFQNEAQLDKSGLPSDRFFAERPEGSVSTLKIQRTQQEDSAVYLCASSLATAGYGYTFGSGTRLTVV.

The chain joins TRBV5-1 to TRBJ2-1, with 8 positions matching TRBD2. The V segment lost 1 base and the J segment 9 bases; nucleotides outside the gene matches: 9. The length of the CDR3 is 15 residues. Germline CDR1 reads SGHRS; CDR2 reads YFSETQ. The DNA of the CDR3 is TGCGCCAGCAGCTTGACCGGGACTAGTGATAGTGAGCAGTTCTTC. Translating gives CASSLTGTSDSEQFF.

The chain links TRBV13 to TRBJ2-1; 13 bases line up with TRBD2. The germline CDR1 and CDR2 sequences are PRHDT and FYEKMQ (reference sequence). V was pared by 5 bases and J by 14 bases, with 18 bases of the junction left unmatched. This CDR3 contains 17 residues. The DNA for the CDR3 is TGTGCCAGCAGCCCCCGAAACCGACTAGCGGGAGGCCTTGGGGAGTTCTTC. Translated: CASSPRNRLAGGLGEFF. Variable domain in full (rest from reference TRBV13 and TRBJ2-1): AAGVIQSPRHLIKEKRETATLKCYPIPRHDTVYWYQQGPGQDPQFLISFYEKMQSDKGSIPDRFSAQQFSDYHSELNMSSLELGDSALYFCASSPRNRLAGGLGEFFGPGTRLTVL.

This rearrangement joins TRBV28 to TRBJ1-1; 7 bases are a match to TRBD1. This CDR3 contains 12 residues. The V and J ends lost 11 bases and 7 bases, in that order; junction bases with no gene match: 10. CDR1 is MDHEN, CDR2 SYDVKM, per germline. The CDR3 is CAGRDRNFEAFF. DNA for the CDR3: TGTGCCGGGCGGGACAGAAATTTTGAAGCTTTCTTT.

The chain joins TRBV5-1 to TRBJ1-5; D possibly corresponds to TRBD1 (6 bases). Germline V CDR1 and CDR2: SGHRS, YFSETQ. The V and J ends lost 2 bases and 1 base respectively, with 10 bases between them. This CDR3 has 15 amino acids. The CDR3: CASSFRGDSNQPQHF. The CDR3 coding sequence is TGCGCCAGCAGCTTCAGGGGTGACAGCAATCAGCCCCAGCATTTT.

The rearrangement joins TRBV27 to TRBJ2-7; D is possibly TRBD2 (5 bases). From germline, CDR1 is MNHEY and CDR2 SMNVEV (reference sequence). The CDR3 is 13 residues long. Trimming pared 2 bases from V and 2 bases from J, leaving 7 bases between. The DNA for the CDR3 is TGTGCCAGCAGTTTAATGCGGGCCTACGAGCAGTACTTC. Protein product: CASSLMRAYEQYF.

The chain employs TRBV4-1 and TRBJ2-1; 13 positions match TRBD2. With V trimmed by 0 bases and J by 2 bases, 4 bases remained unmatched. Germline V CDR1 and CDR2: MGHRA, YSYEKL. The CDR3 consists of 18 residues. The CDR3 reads CASSQETSGRFTYNEQFF. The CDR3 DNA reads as TGCGCCAGCAGCCAAGAGACTAGCGGGAGGTTTACCTACAATGAGCAGTTCTTC.

CDR3 bases: TGTGCCAGCAGCGCGTCTATGGGGGGATTCGGGGAAAAACTGTTTTTT. Residues: CASSASMGGFGEKLFF. This chain connects TRBV21-1 to TRBJ1-4. TRBV21-1 represents a pseudogene. This CDR3 is 16 amino acids long.

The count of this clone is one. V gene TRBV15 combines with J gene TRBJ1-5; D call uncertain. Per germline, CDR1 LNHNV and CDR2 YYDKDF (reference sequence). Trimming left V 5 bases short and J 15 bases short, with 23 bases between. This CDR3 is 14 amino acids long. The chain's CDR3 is CATSSRLSDSSRHF. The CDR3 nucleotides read TGTGCCACCAGCTCACGCCTTTCTGACTCCTCGAGGCATTTT.

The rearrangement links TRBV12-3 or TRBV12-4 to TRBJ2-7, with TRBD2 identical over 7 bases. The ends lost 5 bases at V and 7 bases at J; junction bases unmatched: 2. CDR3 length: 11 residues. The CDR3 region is CASSGGGEQYF. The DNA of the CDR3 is TGTGCCAGCAGTGGGGGAGGGGAGCAGTACTTC.

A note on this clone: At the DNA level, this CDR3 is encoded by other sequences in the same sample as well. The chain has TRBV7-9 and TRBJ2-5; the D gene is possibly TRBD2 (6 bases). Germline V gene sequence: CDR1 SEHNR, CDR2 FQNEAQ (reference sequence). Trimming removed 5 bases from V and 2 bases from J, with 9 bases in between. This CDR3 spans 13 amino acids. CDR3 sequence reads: CASSPRGQETQYF. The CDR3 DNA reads TGTGCCAGCAGCCCCCGGGGGCAAGAGACCCAGTACTTC.

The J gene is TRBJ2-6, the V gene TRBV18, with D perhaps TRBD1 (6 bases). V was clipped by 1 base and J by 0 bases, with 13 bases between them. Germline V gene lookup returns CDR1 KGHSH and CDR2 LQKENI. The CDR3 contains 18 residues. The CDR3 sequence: CASSPRVDSHSGANVLTF. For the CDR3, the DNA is TGTGCCAGCTCACCACGCGTGGACAGCCACTCTGGGGCCAACGTCCTGACTTTC.

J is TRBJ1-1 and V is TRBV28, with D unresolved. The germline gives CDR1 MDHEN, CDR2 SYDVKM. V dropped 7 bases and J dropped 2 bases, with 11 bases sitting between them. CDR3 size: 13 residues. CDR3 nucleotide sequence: TGTGCCAGCACGGGAGGCCGAAACACTGAAGCTTTCTTT. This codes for CASTGGRNTEAFF.

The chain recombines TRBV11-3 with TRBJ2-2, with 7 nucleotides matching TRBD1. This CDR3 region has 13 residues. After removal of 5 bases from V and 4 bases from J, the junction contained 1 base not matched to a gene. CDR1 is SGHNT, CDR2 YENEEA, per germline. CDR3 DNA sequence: TGTGCCAGCAGCCGGGACAGCACCGGGGAGCTGTTTTTT. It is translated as CASSRDSTGELFF.

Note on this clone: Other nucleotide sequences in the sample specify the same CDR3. The CDR3 loop reads CASSPGTESYEQYF. The CDR3 bases are TGCGCCAGCAGTCCCGGGACAGAATCCTACGAGCAGTACTTC. The chain uses TRBV10-1 and TRBJ2-7; 7 nucleotides match TRBD1. Trimming at V came to 5 bases and at J to 1 base, leaving 5 bases not matched to a gene. CDR1 and CDR2 (germline): WNHNN, SYGVQD (reference sequence). The CDR3 spans 14 residues.